This T cell receptor (beta chain) appears in the sequencing data of a study of PD-1 blockade in classical Hodgkin lymphoma. Study overall: Patients had nivolumab dosed at 3 mg/kg, delivered intravenously every 2 weeks.

Notes on the study in general: A significant rise in TCR diversity was seen by C4D1 for CD4+ cells but not for CD8+ cells.

Turning to this clone: Antigen unknown.

All patients relapsed after autologous stem cell transplantation, and brentuximab vedotin exposure varied. Best overall response was complete response, partial response or progressive disease in these relapsed/refractory classical Hodgkin lymphoma patients. Clones were sequenced by immunoSEQ multiplex PCR, and TCRdb holds only the in-frame ones, with some missing. This table has 53,000 or so clones, 65% to 85% appearing once. V was trimmed by 1 base and J by 11 bases, leaving 23 bases between them. Germline loops: CDR1 GTSNPN, CDR2 SVGIG (reference sequence). The CDR3 totals 15 residues. The sample in question was peripheral blood mononuclear cells (PBMCs), obtained at baseline. This chain uses TRBV30 with TRBJ1-1, with a possible D match to TRBD1 (5 bases). The TCR originated in a human donor with classical Hodgkin lymphoma. This CDR3 is CAWSAPGLLTVEAFF. The CDR3 bases are TGTGCCTGGAGTGCCCCGGGACTTTTGACGGTGGAGGCTTTCTTT. Looking up the rest from reference TRBV30 and TRBJ1-1 gives the full variable domain: SQTIHQWPATLVQPVGSPLSLECTVEGTSNPNLYWYRQAAGRGLQLLFYSVGIGQISSEVPQNLSASRPQDRQFILSSKKLLLSDSGFYLCAWSAPGLLTVEAFFGQGTRLTVV.